This T cell receptor beta chain emerged from a study of cytomegalovirus exposure and HLA in healthy donors. Whole-study results and caveats: First-cohort TCR clusters tended to co-occur in the approximately 110 validation repertoires, a later analysis found. Usually a TCR sequence was rare, but some public TCRs were found in many donors. Researchers catalogued roughly 170 TCR beta chains as cytomegalovirus-associated.

The table lists this clone with a few counts. The antigen remains unidentified. Assay used: immunoSEQ multiplex PCR; TCRdb lists only in-frame clones, some missing. The table records 56,000 or so clones, around 94% of them present only once. V dropped 6 bases and J dropped 2 bases, with 2 bases sitting between them. This CDR3 has 9 amino acids. From germline, CDR1 is SQVTM and CDR2 ANQGSEA. Sequenced: PBMCs. The TCR comes from a man aged 18 to 29 in good health and CMV-seronegative. The rearrangement uses TRBV29-1 and TRBJ2-7; D is ambiguous. DNA of the CDR3: TGCAGCGTCGCCTACGAGCAGTACTTC. Translating gives CSVAYEQYF.